Shown below are 6 T cell receptor beta chains from a single sample sequenced in a study of T cells in Graves' hyperthyroidism and ophthalmopathy. The CDR3 regions of TCR beta were amplified from RNA transcripts. HTBI primers were used for first-round RT-PCR of the TCR CDR3. TCRdb re-derived calls from the multiplex PCR reads in MiXCR, one entry per CDR3 protein. The sample comprises hundreds of thousands of distinct CDR3 sequences, about two fifths of which are singletons, and 8.9% rests with the top ten. Material for sequencing was blood. These receptors were collected from a man between 18 and 35 years old with Graves' hyperthyroidism.

This clonotype turned up a few times. The gene calls are TRBV7-9 and TRBJ1-2; D is uncertain. Germline CDR1 reads SEHNR; CDR2 reads FQNEAQ (reference sequence). The CDR3 spans 16 residues. With 5 bases removed from V and 5 bases from J, the gap between germline ends came to 21 bases. The CDR3 DNA reads TGTGCCAGCAGCCGAGCCGGACCCGTCGTGATGTATGGCTACACCTTC. The encoded protein is CASSRAGPVVMYGYTF.

About this clonotype itself: A much larger clone is a single base away; this may be a read error. The chain recombines TRBV6-6 with TRBJ1-5; TRBD1 is a possible D gene (5 bases). The CDR3 loop spans 15 amino acids. V lost 2 bases and J 1 base, leaving 9 bases between the germline ends. Germline V lookup: CDR1 MNHNY, CDR2 SVGAGI (reference sequence). The CDR3 loop reads CASSYGAGSNQPQHF. The DNA for the CDR3 is TGTGCCAGCAGTTACGGGGCGGGAAGCAATCAGCCCCAGCATTTT.

A few counts support this clonotype. The genes are TRBV11-2 and TRBJ2-7; the match to TRBD2 covers 13 bases. The CDR3 runs to 16 residues. CDR1 SGHAT and CDR2 FQNNGV come from the germline V gene. Trimming at V came to 4 bases and at J to 2 bases, leaving 5 bases not matched to a gene. This CDR3 reads CASSSRLAGGPYEQYF. The CDR3 region has the DNA TGTGCCAGCAGCTCGCGACTAGCGGGAGGCCCCTACGAGCAGTACTTC.

This clonotype was seen ten or more times. The rearrangement uses TRBV10-3 and TRBJ1-1, with D possibly being TRBD1 (6 bases). The V gene lost 11 bases and the J gene lost 3 bases, with 10 bases spanning the gap. Germline loops: CDR1 ENHRY, CDR2 SYGVKD. This CDR3 contains 11 residues. CDR3 nucleotides: TGTGCCGTCACAGGGCACACTGAAGCTTTCTTT. Its translation: CAVTGHTEAFF.

The table lists this clonotype with a few counts. This rearrangement joins TRBV7-2 to TRBJ2-6; no firm D call. This CDR3 has 15 residues. The V end lost 8 bases, the J end lost 0 bases, and 11 bases lay between the germline ends. CDR1 and CDR2 (germline): SGHTA, FQGNSA. Written as DNA, the CDR3 is TGTGCCAGCCCCCCAGCCGTCTCTGGGGCCAACGTCCTGACTTTC. It encodes CASPPAVSGANVLTF.

This clonotype appeared a few times. V usage is TRBV7-8 and J usage is TRBJ2-7; 11 nucleotides line up with TRBD2. Germline V gene lookup returns CDR1 SGHVS and CDR2 FQNEAQ. This CDR3 contains 15 residues. The trim removed 4 bases at V and 2 bases at J, leaving 4 bases unmatched. DNA for the CDR3: TGTGCCAGCAGCTGGGGGACTAGCGGTACCTACGAGCAGTACTTC. Translated: CASSWGTSGTYEQYF.